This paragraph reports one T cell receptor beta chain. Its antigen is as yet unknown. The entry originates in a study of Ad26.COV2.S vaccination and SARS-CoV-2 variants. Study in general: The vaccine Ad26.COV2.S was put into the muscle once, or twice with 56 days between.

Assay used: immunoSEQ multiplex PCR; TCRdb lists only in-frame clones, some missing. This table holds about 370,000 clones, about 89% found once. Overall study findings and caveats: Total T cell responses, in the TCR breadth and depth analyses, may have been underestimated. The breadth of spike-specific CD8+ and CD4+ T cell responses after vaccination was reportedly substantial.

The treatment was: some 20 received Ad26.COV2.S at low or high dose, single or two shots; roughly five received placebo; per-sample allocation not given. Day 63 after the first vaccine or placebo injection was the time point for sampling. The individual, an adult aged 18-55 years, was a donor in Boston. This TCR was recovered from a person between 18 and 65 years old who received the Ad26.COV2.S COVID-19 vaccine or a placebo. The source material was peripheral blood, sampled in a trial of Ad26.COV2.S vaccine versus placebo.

CDR3 sequence reads: CASSFTGTDTQYF. The CDR3 DNA sequence: TGTGCCAGCAGCTTTACTGGGACAGATACGCAGTATTTT. The rearrangement links TRBV7-3 to TRBJ2-3; D gene uncertain. The CDR3 length is 13 residues. V was pared by 3 bases and J by 3 bases, with 7 bases between. CDR1 and CDR2 (germline): SGHTA, FQGTGA.